This entry lists 20 T cell receptor beta chains sequenced from one sample in a study of ipilimumab plus nivolumab after autologous stem cell transplantation. Only in-frame clones appear in the TCRdb table, and some are missing; sequencing was by immunoSEQ multiplex PCR. The table lists 15,000 to 20,000 clones, more than 65% of them singletons. Sequenced material: PBMCs, taken in a trial of ipilimumab plus nivolumab as post-transplant consolidation. The receptors were gathered from a male donor with diffuse large B-cell lymphoma.

In the case of this clone: A read error may account for a junction end that differs from germline. The chain joins TRBV29-1 to TRBJ1-2; D might be TRBD1 (5 bases). CDR1 is SQVTM and CDR2 is ANQGSEA in the germline V gene. This CDR3 region has 10 residues. The CDR3 spells CKRGVYRYTF. CDR3 coding DNA: TGTAAGCGGGGGGTTTACCGCTACACCTTC.

The chain links TRBV5-6 to TRBJ1-1; no firm D call. Per germline, CDR1 SGHDT and CDR2 YYEEEE. V was pared by 3 bases and J by 2 bases, with 11 bases between. The CDR3 spans 14 residues. Here the CDR3 reads CASSSYARNTEAFF. The CDR3 DNA sequence: TGTGCCAGCAGCTCTTATGCTCGAAACACTGAAGCTTTCTTT.

The V and J genes are TRBV2 and TRBJ1-2, with 10 bases aligning to TRBD1. Germline lookup yields CDR1 SNHLY and CDR2 FYNNEI. The junction had 8 bases not matched to a gene; V was cut back by 7 bases and J by 0 bases. The CDR3 sequence is 16 residues long. The CDR3 loop reads CASTPTGGDSNYGYTF. For the CDR3, the DNA is TGTGCCAGCACTCCGACAGGGGGCGATTCTAACTATGGCTACACCTTC.

The gene calls are TRBV19 and TRBJ1-4; the D gene is possibly TRBD1 (6 bases). V was trimmed by 2 bases and J by 8 bases, leaving 15 bases between them. CDR3 size: 15 residues. The germline V gene encodes CDR1 LNHDA and CDR2 SQIVND (reference sequence). The CDR3 sequence: CASSIRTDSGEKLFF. CDR3 DNA: TGTGCCAGTAGTATACGGACAGATTCTGGCGAAAAACTGTTTTTT.

The V gene is TRBV7-3, the J gene TRBJ1-1; D is possibly TRBD1 (5 bases). The CDR3 extends over 14 amino acids. V was trimmed by 6 bases and J by 1 base, leaving 12 bases between them. The germline CDR1 and CDR2 sequences are SGHTA and FQGTGA. The CDR3 nucleotides read TGTGCCAGCAGTCCGGGCCAGGGGAACACTGAAGCTTTCTTT. Protein: CASSPGQGNTEAFF.

This clone appeared a single time. The gene calls are TRBV7-3 and TRBJ2-1, with a weak D call TRBD2 (7 bases). The CDR3 has 12 residues. The ends were cut back, 4 bases at V and 10 bases at J, with 11 bases in the middle. The germline gives CDR1 SGHTA, CDR2 FQGTGA. In nucleotides, the CDR3 is TGTGCCAGCAGCTCGGGGGGCACCGAGCAGTTCTTC. Its protein is CASSSGGTEQFF.

The chain uses TRBV19 and TRBJ2-1; maybe TRBD2 (5 bases). The ends were cut back, 5 bases at V and 0 bases at J, with 14 bases in the middle. The germline V gene encodes CDR1 LNHDA and CDR2 SQIVND (reference sequence). This CDR3 is 16 amino acids long. For the CDR3, the DNA is TGTGCCAGTAGTGTGCCCCGGGCGGGCTCCTACAATGAGCAGTTCTTC. Translation gives CASSVPRAGSYNEQFF.

In its sample, this clone was seen once. The chain couples TRBV10-2 to TRBJ2-7; 7 nucleotides match TRBD1. V trimming: 3 bases; J trimming: 0 bases; junction bases outside the gene matches: 2. The germline V gene encodes CDR1 WSHSY and CDR2 SAAADI. This CDR3 contains 14 residues. In DNA, the CDR3 is TGCGCCAGCAGTGACTCAGGGGGCTCCTACGAGCAGTACTTC. Amino acid sequence: CASSDSGGSYEQYF.

The chain couples TRBV13 to TRBJ1-2; D gene ambiguous. Trimming left V 5 bases short and J 0 bases short, with 13 bases between. Per the germline V gene, CDR1 is PRHDT and CDR2 is FYEKMQ (reference sequence). This CDR3 has 15 residues. The CDR3 DNA sequence: TGTGCCAGCAGCATGGGCCCGGGCCCTAACTATGGCTACACCTTC. Protein product: CASSMGPGPNYGYTF.

This clone was seen only once. This same CDR3 is encoded by further DNA sequences in the sample. The rearrangement links TRBV5-4 to TRBJ1-2; D gene uncertain. The germline gives CDR1 SGHNT, CDR2 YYREEE (reference sequence). Trimming took 0 bases from V and 2 from J, leaving 5 bases between them. The CDR3 consists of 13 residues. The CDR3 loop is CASSLDRNYGYTF. The CDR3 DNA is TGTGCCAGCAGCTTGGACAGAAACTATGGCTACACCTTC.

This clone has just a few counts. The chain joins TRBV21-1 to TRBJ2-2; the listed D gene, TRBD1, was not tested against the DNA. TRBV21-1 is flagged as a pseudogene. The CDR3 runs to 15 residues. CDR3: CATPPRDRETGELFF. The DNA for the CDR3 is TGTGCCACCCCCCCCCGGGACAGGGAGACCGGGGAGCTGTTTTTT.

This clone is medium-sized in the sample. The rearrangement links TRBV7-9 to TRBJ2-1; TRBD1 or TRBD2 may be the D gene (5 bases each). Trimming removed 5 bases at V and 7 bases at J, with 18 bases between. Germline-derived CDR1 and CDR2 are SEHNR and FQNEAQ (reference sequence). The CDR3 runs 15 residues. The CDR3, as DNA: TGTGCCAGCAGCCCCCCGGGGACGCTGGGAAATGAGCAGTTCTTC. Amino acids: CASSPPGTLGNEQFF.

The chain recombines TRBV7-3 with TRBJ2-1; a possible D gene is TRBD1 (6 bases). The germline gives CDR1 SGHTA, CDR2 FQGTGA. This CDR3 has 16 amino acids. V shed 2 bases and J shed 6 bases, with 17 bases lying between them. CDR3 in DNA: TGTGCCAGCAGCTTAGCCGAACAGGGTTTAGGCAATGAGCAGTTCTTC. This encodes CASSLAEQGLGNEQFF.

The J gene is TRBJ2-5, the V gene TRBV14; D remains ambiguous. CDR1 SGHDN and CDR2 FVKESK come from the germline V gene. V gave up 2 bases and J gave up 5 bases, with 6 bases separating them. CDR3 length: 12 residues. The CDR3 bases are TGTGCCAGCAGCCAACTTGGGGAGACCCAGTACTTC. Protein: CASSQLGETQYF.

This sequence joins TRBV28 and TRBJ2-5, with a weak D call TRBD1 (5 bases). CDR1 MDHEN and CDR2 SYDVKM come from the germline V gene. The CDR3 runs to 15 residues. V was pared by 3 bases and J by 4 bases, with 15 bases between. The CDR3 sequence is CASSLRQARGETQYF. Written as DNA, the CDR3 is TGTGCCAGCAGTTTGAGGCAGGCAAGGGGAGAGACCCAGTACTTC.

The gene calls are TRBV6-1 and TRBJ2-5; 12 nucleotides match TRBD2. The CDR3 consists of 16 residues. Germline values: CDR1 MNHNS, CDR2 SASEGT. The V gene end was trimmed by 3 bases and the J gene end by 1 base; junction bases not matched to a gene: 3. The CDR3 DNA is TGTGCCAGCAGTGAGGGACTAGCGGGCCTCCAAGAGACCCAGTACTTC. Translated: CASSEGLAGLQETQYF.

The chain links TRBV19 to TRBJ1-5; D gene ambiguous. With 7 bases removed from V and 10 bases from J, the gap between germline ends came to 17 bases. The germline gives CDR1 LNHDA, CDR2 SQIVND (reference sequence). This CDR3 has 13 amino acids. This CDR3 is CASTRTRGGPQHF. The DNA for the CDR3 is TGTGCCAGTACCCGGACCCGAGGTGGCCCCCAGCATTTT. The full variable domain, completed using reference TRBV19 and TRBJ1-5, is DGGITQSPKYLFRKEGQNVTLSCEQNLNHDAMYWYRQDPGQGLRLIYYSQIVNDFQKGDIAEGYSVSREKKESFPLTVTSAQKNPTAFYLCASTRTRGGPQHFGDGTRLSIL.

This chain joins TRBV9 and TRBJ2-5; TRBD1 aligns across 10 bases. The germline V gene encodes CDR1 SGDLS and CDR2 YYNGEE. J was trimmed by 2 bases and V by 4 bases; bases with no gene match: 8. This CDR3 contains 16 residues. The CDR3 DNA reads TGTGCCAGCAGCCTTCGGGACAGGGGACTTCAAGAGACCCAGTACTTC. Protein: CASSLRDRGLQETQYF.

In nucleotides, the CDR3 is TGTGCCACCAGCCACAGGGGAATCGATTCACCCCTCCACTTT. It specifies CATSHRGIDSPLHF. The V call is TRBV15, the J call TRBJ1-6; 7 bases are shared with TRBD1. J was trimmed by 8 bases and V by 5 bases; bases with no gene match: 6. CDR3 size: 14 residues. Per the germline V gene, CDR1 is LNHNV and CDR2 is YYDKDF (reference sequence).

The chain links TRBV29-1 to TRBJ2-1; D call uncertain. The V end lost 6 bases, the J end lost 4 bases, and 7 bases lay between the germline ends. The germline CDR1 and CDR2 sequences are SQVTM and ANQGSEA. This CDR3 spans 11 amino acids. Here the CDR3 reads CSVEQYNEQFF. In nucleotides, the CDR3 is TGCAGCGTAGAACAGTACAATGAGCAGTTCTTC.